These 30 T cell receptor beta chains originate from one sample sequenced in a study of blood T cell repertoires in COVID-19. The repertoire was sequenced with immunoSEQ multiplex PCR; TCRdb's copy has only in-frame clones and lacks some. The repertoire has 46,000 or so clones, more than 90% of them found once; the top ten carry around 20%. Input material: peripheral blood. Receptors originate from a man between 70 and 80 years old with active COVID-19.

The gene calls are TRBV19 and TRBJ2-7; 10 nucleotides line up with TRBD1. The J segment lost 6 bases and the V segment lost 5 bases, leaving 13 bases of the junction unmatched. Germline V gives CDR1 LNHDA, CDR2 SQIVND (reference sequence). CDR3 size: 16 residues. As DNA, the CDR3 is TGTGCCAGTAGTGACAGGGGGCGAAGGTTTCCCCGCGAGCAGTACTTC. Protein sequence: CASSDRGRRFPREQYF.

The chain combines TRBV19 with TRBJ1-1; a possible D gene is TRBD1 (5 bases). V was cut by 6 bases and J by 5 bases, with 16 bases left in between. This CDR3 has 14 residues. Germline V CDR1 and CDR2: LNHDA, SQIVND (reference sequence). The CDR3 protein is CASRPLGGSTEAFF. CDR3 in DNA: TGTGCCAGTAGACCCCTCGGGGGAAGTACTGAAGCTTTCTTT.

The chain combines TRBV4-1 with TRBJ1-1; D is uncertain. Deletions cut 5 bases from V and 5 bases from J, with 15 bases between. The V gene's germline CDR1 is MGHRA and CDR2 YSYEKL. The CDR3 contains 14 residues. CDR3 protein: CASSEPGTGTEAFF. The CDR3 region has the DNA TGCGCCAGCAGCGAGCCGGGAACGGGGACTGAAGCTTTCTTT.

This rearrangement joins TRBV4-2 to TRBJ2-3; 13 bases align to TRBD2. This CDR3 has 16 amino acids. V was pared by 2 bases and J by 3 bases, with 2 bases of the junction left unmatched. Looked up from germline, CDR1 is LGHNA and CDR2 is YNFKEQ. CDR3 amino acids: CASSQRLAGGTDTQYF. The CDR3 DNA is TGTGCCAGCAGCCAAAGACTAGCGGGGGGAACAGATACGCAGTATTTT.

The chain has TRBV18 and TRBJ2-5; TRBD2 matches 10 bases. The trim removed 4 bases at V and 2 bases at J, leaving 7 bases unmatched. CDR1 KGHSH and CDR2 LQKENI come from the germline V gene. CDR3 length equals 16 residues. The CDR3 DNA is TGTGCCAGCTCACGAACCCTAGCGGGGGCACAAGAGACCCAGTACTTC. Amino acid sequence: CASSRTLAGAQETQYF.

This rearrangement joins TRBV2 to TRBJ1-5; D perhaps matches TRBD1 (5 bases). This CDR3 has 14 residues. V was clipped by 7 bases and J by 1 base, with 11 bases between them. The V gene's germline CDR1 is SNHLY and CDR2 FYNNEI. The CDR3 DNA is TGTGCCAGCAACCGGGGGAACAGCAATCAGCCCCAGCATTTT. It is translated as CASNRGNSNQPQHF.

The V and J genes are TRBV4-1 and TRBJ1-6; D ambiguous. Trimming removed 3 bases from V and 5 bases from J, with 20 bases in between. The CDR3 is 18 residues long. Germline V gives CDR1 MGHRA, CDR2 YSYEKL. Here the CDR3 DNA reads TGCGCCAGCAGCCACGTCGGGAAGGCGCCGATAGATAATTCACCCCTCCACTTT. It is translated as CASSHVGKAPIDNSPLHF.

The V call is TRBV29-1, the J call TRBJ1-4; TRBD1 is a possible D gene (6 bases). V was trimmed by 6 bases and J by 8 bases, leaving 10 bases between them. Germline V CDR1 and CDR2: SQVTM, ANQGSEA. This CDR3 contains 11 residues. DNA for the CDR3: TGCAGCGTCCCACAGGGCGAAAAACTGTTTTTT. Its translation is CSVPQGEKLFF.

This chain uses TRBV5-1 with TRBJ2-3; TRBD2 agrees at 7 bases. From germline, CDR1 is SGHRS and CDR2 YFSETQ. The J segment lost 3 bases and the V segment lost 4 bases, leaving 8 bases of the junction unmatched. The CDR3 has 15 amino acids. The CDR3, as DNA: TGCGCCAGCAGCCTCCCTAGCGGATCAACAGATACGCAGTATTTT. Protein product: CASSLPSGSTDTQYF.

J is TRBJ2-1 and V is TRBV11-2; 9 bases are a match to TRBD2. The CDR3 covers 15 residues. The germline gives CDR1 SGHAT, CDR2 FQNNGV. Trimming cost V 7 bases and J 4 bases; bases outside gene matches: 8. The CDR3: CASIRRTSDYNEQFF. The CDR3 bases are TGTGCCAGCATCCGAAGGACTAGCGATTACAATGAGCAGTTCTTC.

V and J are TRBV5-1 and TRBJ2-7, with D unclear. The CDR3 consists of 12 residues. The germline CDR1 and CDR2 sequences are SGHRS and YFSETQ. Trimming shortened V by 6 bases and J by 3 bases, and 10 bases separated the two germline ends. The CDR3 DNA reads TGCGCCAGCAATGGCAGAAACTACGAGCAGTACTTC. This codes for CASNGRNYEQYF.

A single count supports this clone. V is TRBV10-3 and J is TRBJ2-5; D possibly corresponds to TRBD1 (5 bases). V lost 4 bases and J 3 bases, leaving 12 bases between the germline ends. The CDR3 length is 14 residues. CDR1 and CDR2 from the germline V gene are ENHRY and SYGVKD. The DNA for the CDR3 is TGTGCCATCAGTGGATGGACAAGGGAAGAGACCCAGTACTTC. This encodes CAISGWTREETQYF.

This clone was seen more than once but under ten times. The chain combines TRBV4-1 with TRBJ2-1; D is uncertain. The germline V gene has CDR1 MGHRA and CDR2 YSYEKL. V shed 1 base and J shed 0 bases, with 7 bases lying between them. The CDR3 loop spans 15 amino acids. CDR3 protein: CASSQVPSSYNEQFF. The CDR3 DNA is TGCGCCAGCAGCCAAGTCCCTAGCTCCTACAATGAGCAGTTCTTC.

The chain has TRBV6-2 or TRBV6-3 and TRBJ2-6, with D uncertain. Germline V gene lookup returns CDR1 MNHEY and CDR2 SVGEGT. This CDR3 is 13 amino acids long. Trimming removed 5 bases at V and 3 bases at J, with 5 bases between. In DNA form, the CDR3 reads TGTGCCAGCAGTCGCAGTGGGGCCAACGTCCTGACTTTC. This encodes CASSRSGANVLTF.

This clone was counted only a few times. V usage is TRBV18 and J usage is TRBJ2-7; 7 bases line up with TRBD1. CDR3 size: 15 residues. After removal of 6 bases from V and 4 bases from J, the junction contained 12 bases not matched to a gene. CDR1 and CDR2 (germline): KGHSH, LQKENI. CDR3 in amino acids: CASSQSGTVAYEQYF. The CDR3 DNA follows: TGTGCCAGCTCCCAATCCGGGACAGTGGCTTACGAGCAGTACTTC.

The chain recombines TRBV12-3 or TRBV12-4 with TRBJ1-1; possible D gene TRBD1, 6 bases. The CDR3 length is 13 residues. V lost 0 bases and J lost 7, with 9 bases in between. As DNA, the CDR3 is TGTGCCAGCAGTTTAGCGGCAGGGGATGAAGCTTTCTTT. This sequence encodes CASSLAAGDEAFF.

The chain has TRBV10-3 and TRBJ1-2, with TRBD1 identical over 8 bases. Germline V gives CDR1 ENHRY, CDR2 SYGVKD. This CDR3 comprises 17 residues. J gave up 0 bases and V 5 bases, and 11 bases lay outside the gene matches. CDR3 sequence: CAISTRTGRESNYGYTF. The CDR3 region has the DNA TGTGCCATCAGTACCAGGACAGGGCGCGAATCTAACTATGGCTACACCTTC.

This clone was recorded a few times. The chain uses TRBV2 and TRBJ1-2; D ambiguous. Per the germline V gene, CDR1 is SNHLY and CDR2 is FYNNEI. The V end was cut by 1 base, the J end by 8 bases, with 11 bases between. The CDR3 is 13 amino acids. The CDR3 DNA sequence: TGTGCCAGCAGTGAAGATCGTAGATCGGGCTACACCTTC. It yields the protein CASSEDRRSGYTF.

The chain recombines TRBV5-5 with TRBJ1-1; D is ambiguous. The CDR3 covers 15 residues. Looked up from germline, CDR1 is SGHKS and CDR2 is YYEKEE (reference sequence). The V gene lost 0 bases and the J gene lost 4 bases, with 13 bases spanning the gap. CDR3 loop: CASSLGPKSSTEAFF. The CDR3 region has the DNA TGTGCCAGCAGCTTGGGGCCCAAATCCTCCACTGAAGCTTTCTTT.

The J gene is TRBJ2-7, the V gene TRBV6-2 or TRBV6-3; TRBD2 might be the D (5 bases). V lost 0 bases to trimming and J lost 4 bases, with 10 bases between them. This CDR3 comprises 14 residues. CDR1 is MNHEY, CDR2 SVGEGT, per germline. CDR3 region: CASSYSRTLYEQYF. The CDR3 DNA is TGTGCCAGCAGTTACTCCCGGACTCTATACGAGCAGTACTTC.

By sample fraction, this clone is medium-sized. J is TRBJ1-5 and V is TRBV7-8, with 7 bases that match TRBD1. Germline V gene sequence: CDR1 SGHVS, CDR2 FQNEAQ. The junction had 13 bases not matched to a gene; V was cut back by 5 bases and J by 3 bases. This CDR3 has 17 amino acids. Here the CDR3 reads CASSPGPGQDPNQPQHF. CDR3 nucleotides: TGTGCCAGCAGCCCAGGGCCCGGACAGGACCCCAATCAGCCCCAGCATTTT.

This clone was detected once. The chain joins TRBV18 to TRBJ1-6; D is possibly TRBD1 (5 bases). Germline lookup yields CDR1 KGHSH and CDR2 LQKENI. Trimming cost V 4 bases and J 3 bases, with 16 bases left between them. The CDR3 covers 17 residues. The CDR3 region has the DNA TGTGCCAGCTCACGCTCCCAGGGAGGGGACTATAATTCACCCCTCCACTTT. It translates to CASSRSQGGDYNSPLHF.

This clone was observed a single time. The gene calls are TRBV18 and TRBJ1-3; TRBD1 aligns across 10 bases. V lost 0 bases to trimming and J lost 3 bases; unmatched junction nucleotides: 5. This CDR3 has 17 residues. Germline V gene sequence: CDR1 KGHSH, CDR2 LQKENI. The CDR3 DNA follows: TGTGCCAGCTCACCACCTGTGACAGGGGGCAGTGGAAACACCATATATTTT. This sequence encodes CASSPPVTGGSGNTIYF.

V and J are TRBV19 and TRBJ2-3, with TRBD1 matching 7 bases. J lost 4 bases, V lost 1 base, and 5 bases had no gene match. This CDR3 region has 15 residues. Germline V lookup: CDR1 LNHDA, CDR2 SQIVND (reference sequence). This CDR3 reads CASSIGQGVPDTQYF. For the CDR3, the DNA is TGTGCCAGTAGTATAGGGCAGGGGGTCCCAGATACGCAGTATTTT.

V gene TRBV5-4 combines with J gene TRBJ2-5; D might be TRBD1 (5 bases). V was cut by 4 bases and J by 5 bases, with 18 bases left in between. Germline V gene sequence: CDR1 SGHNT, CDR2 YYREEE (reference sequence). The CDR3 spans 15 residues. This chain's CDR3 is CASSVRTGSRETQYF. The CDR3 coding sequence is TGTGCCAGCAGCGTACGAACAGGCTCCCGGGAGACCCAGTACTTC. Together with reference TRBV5-4 and TRBJ2-5, the CDR3 gives the full variable domain: ETGVTQSPTHLIKTRGQQVTLRCSSQSGHNTVSWYQQALGQGPQFIFQYYREEENGRGNFPPRFSGLQFPNYSSELNVNALELDDSALYLCASSVRTGSRETQYFGPGTRLLVL.

Only a few counts were recorded for this clone. The chain uses TRBV18 and TRBJ1-2; weak D call: TRBD1 (5 bases). The germline V gene encodes CDR1 KGHSH and CDR2 LQKENI. The CDR3 is 14 residues long. V was cut by 2 bases and J by 4 bases, with 11 bases left in between. In nucleotides, the CDR3 is TGTGCCAGCTCACCAGACAGCGACTTCTATGGCTACACCTTC. It yields the protein CASSPDSDFYGYTF. Complete variable domain (other parts from reference TRBV18 and TRBJ1-2): NAGVMQNPRHLVRRRGQEARLRCSPMKGHSHVYWYRQLPEEGLKFMVYLQKENIIDESGMPKERFSAEFPKEGPSILRIQQVVRGDSAAYFCASSPDSDFYGYTFGSGTRLTVV.

The chain recombines TRBV5-6 with TRBJ2-7, with 9 bases lining up with TRBD1. Germline V lookup: CDR1 SGHDT, CDR2 YYEEEE. V trimming: 4 bases; J trimming: 3 bases; junction bases outside the gene matches: 8. This CDR3 has 15 residues. For the CDR3, the DNA is TGTGCCAGCAGCCTTCAGACAGGGGGTCACTACGAGCAGTACTTC. It translates to CASSLQTGGHYEQYF.

The chain uses TRBV19 and TRBJ2-1; D unclear. The CDR3 sequence is 13 residues long. Germline assignment: CDR1 LNHDA and CDR2 SQIVND (reference sequence). V shed 8 bases and J shed 2 bases, with 10 bases lying between them. CDR3 bases: TGTGCCAGTGCCCAAGACACCTACAATGAGCAGTTCTTC. It is translated as CASAQDTYNEQFF.

The chain uses TRBV7-9 and TRBJ2-7, with a weak D call TRBD1 (5 bases). Germline V gene lookup returns CDR1 SEHNR and CDR2 FQNEAQ (reference sequence). There are 12 residues in the CDR3. Trimming shortened V by 4 bases and J by 9 bases, and 13 bases separated the two germline ends. The CDR3: CASSYPQGRQYF. Here the CDR3 DNA reads TGTGCCAGCAGCTATCCGCAGGGTCGGCAGTACTTC.

The chain joins TRBV7-2 to TRBJ2-5; weak D call: TRBD2 (6 bases). Trimming stripped 1 base from V and 5 bases from J, with 14 bases between. Germline-derived CDR1 and CDR2 are SGHTA and FQGNSA. There are 15 residues in the CDR3. CDR3 coding DNA: TGTGCCAGCAGCTTAGGGGGGGTCAGAGGGGAGACCCAGTACTTC. Amino acid sequence: CASSLGGVRGETQYF.